The 14 T cell receptor beta chains presented below share a single source sample, sequenced in a study of PD-1 blockade in classical Hodgkin lymphoma. Assay used: immunoSEQ multiplex PCR; TCRdb lists only in-frame clones, some missing. The data contain about 10,000 clones, 92% of them singletons. Relapses following autologous stem cell transplantation were seen in all patients, with brentuximab vedotin exposure varying. The source material was peripheral blood mononuclear cells (PBMCs), sampled at baseline. These TCRs come from a human donor with classical Hodgkin lymphoma.

The gene calls are TRBV6-5 and TRBJ2-1, with 8 bases aligning to TRBD2. Germline CDR1 MNHEY, CDR2 SVGAGI. There are 13 residues in the CDR3. With V trimmed by 2 bases and J by 7 bases, 1 base remained unmatched. For the CDR3, the DNA is TGTGCCAGCAGTTACCCGGGGGGGAATGAGCAGTTCTTC. Translation gives CASSYPGGNEQFF.

V and J are TRBV7-8 and TRBJ1-3; maybe TRBD1 (5 bases). In germline, CDR1 is SGHVS, CDR2 FQNEAQ. This CDR3 has 17 residues. The V and J ends lost 1 base and 4 bases respectively, with 17 bases between them. DNA for the CDR3: TGTGCCAGCAGCTTAGGGGCGTGGGGACGGCGCGGAAACACCATATATTTT. It translates to CASSLGAWGRRGNTIYF.

The chain is built from TRBV5-3 and TRBJ2-5; D remains unclear. TRBV5-3 is flagged as an ORF with uncertain function. Trimming removed 1 base from V and 7 bases from J, with 8 bases in between. The CDR3 extends over 12 amino acids. The CDR3 reads CARSLLPGTQYF. Here the CDR3 DNA reads TGTGCCAGAAGCTTGCTCCCGGGGACCCAGTACTTC.

The chain employs TRBV28 and TRBJ2-7; 9 bases agree with TRBD1. CDR1 and CDR2 (germline): MDHEN, SYDVKM. The CDR3 length is 15 residues. V lost 8 bases to trimming and J lost 4 bases; unmatched junction nucleotides: 12. The CDR3 region has the DNA TGTGCCAGCTCACAAACCGGGACAGGGAAGTACGAGCAGTACTTC. Translating gives CASSQTGTGKYEQYF.

The chain carries TRBV11-3 and TRBJ2-5, with TRBD2 identical over 13 bases. The J call could be wrong; TRBJ2-7 is a better fit for the DNA end. CDR1 and CDR2 from the germline V gene are SGHNT and YENEEA. The CDR3 is 17 residues long. In DNA form, the CDR3 reads TGTGCCAGCAGCTCGTGGAGACTAGCGGGAGGCTACTACGAGCAGTACTTC. Protein sequence: CASSSWRLAGGYYEQYF.

This CDR3 is CASSIGRGAYNEQFF. In DNA form, the CDR3 reads TGTGCCAGTAGTATTGGTCGGGGGGCCTACAATGAGCAGTTCTTC. V usage is TRBV19 and J usage is TRBJ2-1, with 7 bases identical to TRBD2. The CDR3 sequence is 15 residues long. Trimming took 3 bases from V and 2 from J; bases not matched to a gene: 4. Germline-derived CDR1 and CDR2 are LNHDA and SQIVND (reference sequence).

The chain combines TRBV5-8 with TRBJ2-1; either TRBD1 or TRBD2 may supply D (5 bases each). The CDR3 is 14 amino acids. From germline, CDR1 is SGHTS and CDR2 YDEGEE. V shed 0 bases and J shed 5 bases, with 9 bases lying between them. The CDR3 bases are TGTGCCAGCAGCTTGGTCGTGGGGGACAATGAGCAGTTCTTC. This encodes CASSLVVGDNEQFF.

This chain joins TRBV6-5 and TRBJ2-1, with a tentative D call TRBD2 (6 bases). Germline CDR1 MNHEY, CDR2 SVGAGI. CDR3 length: 13 residues. Trimming cost V 6 bases and J 3 bases, with 9 bases left between them. The CDR3 nucleotides are TGTGCCAGCAGCGCGGGGAGCTACAATGAGCAGTTCTTC. Its protein is CASSAGSYNEQFF.

The chain employs TRBV12-5 and TRBJ2-2, with a weak D call TRBD2 (5 bases). The germline CDR1 and CDR2 sequences are LGHNT and FRNRAP. The V and J ends lost 0 bases and 1 base respectively, with 30 bases between them. The CDR3 has 23 residues. In DNA form, the CDR3 reads TGTGCTAGTGGTTTGGTACTAAAGGGCTGGACCTCCACTGTACGGGGGAACACCGGGGAGCTGTTTTTT. Protein product: CASGLVLKGWTSTVRGNTGELFF. Filled out from reference TRBV12-5 and TRBJ2-2, the complete variable domain reads DARVTQTPRHKVTEMGQEVTMRCQPILGHNTVFWYRQTMMQGLELLAYFRNRAPLDDSGMPKDRFSAEMPDATLATLKIQPSEPRDSAVYFCASGLVLKGWTSTVRGNTGELFFGEGSRLTVL.

This clone was detected only once. The gene calls are TRBV2 and TRBJ1-1, with 10 bases that match TRBD1. V was clipped by 4 bases and J by 5 bases; unmatched bases: 4. Germline V lookup: CDR1 SNHLY, CDR2 FYNNEI. This CDR3 comprises 14 residues. The CDR3 sequence is CASSAGTGETEAFF. The CDR3 nucleotides are TGTGCCAGCAGTGCCGGGACAGGGGAGACTGAAGCTTTCTTT.

V usage is TRBV9 and J usage is TRBJ1-1; TRBD1 might be the D (6 bases). Germline V gives CDR1 SGDLS, CDR2 YYNGEE. The CDR3 spans 13 residues. V was trimmed by 3 bases and J by 1 base, leaving 7 bases between them. CDR3 loop: CASSEQGNTEAFF. The CDR3 nucleotides are TGTGCCAGCAGCGAACAGGGGAACACTGAAGCTTTCTTT.

This chain links TRBV7-9 with TRBJ1-3; D might be TRBD1 (5 bases). There are 18 residues in the CDR3. Germline V gives CDR1 SEHNR, CDR2 FQNEAQ (reference sequence). Trimming left V 4 bases short and J 0 bases short, with 19 bases between. The CDR3 reads CASSWGRSKLYSGNTIYF. The CDR3 region has the DNA TGTGCCAGCAGCTGGGGCAGGTCAAAACTATACTCTGGAAACACCATATATTTT.

V usage is TRBV2 and J usage is TRBJ2-5, with 8 positions matching TRBD2. V shed 9 bases, J shed 5 bases, and the junction held 11 bases outside the gene matches. CDR1 and CDR2 from the germline V gene are SNHLY and FYNNEI. The CDR3 is 14 amino acids. This CDR3 reads CARRTGGPRETQYF. The CDR3 bases are TGTGCCAGGAGAACGGGAGGGCCCCGGGAGACCCAGTACTTC.

The chain carries TRBV15 and TRBJ2-3; 8 positions agree with TRBD2. CDR3 length: 14 residues. J lost 6 bases, V lost 9 bases, and 11 bases had no gene match. Germline CDR1 reads LNHNV; CDR2 reads YYDKDF (reference sequence). CDR3 bases: TGTGCCACTGGCGTAGGGGCGGGAGGTGATACGCAGTATTTT. This translates into CATGVGAGGDTQYF.